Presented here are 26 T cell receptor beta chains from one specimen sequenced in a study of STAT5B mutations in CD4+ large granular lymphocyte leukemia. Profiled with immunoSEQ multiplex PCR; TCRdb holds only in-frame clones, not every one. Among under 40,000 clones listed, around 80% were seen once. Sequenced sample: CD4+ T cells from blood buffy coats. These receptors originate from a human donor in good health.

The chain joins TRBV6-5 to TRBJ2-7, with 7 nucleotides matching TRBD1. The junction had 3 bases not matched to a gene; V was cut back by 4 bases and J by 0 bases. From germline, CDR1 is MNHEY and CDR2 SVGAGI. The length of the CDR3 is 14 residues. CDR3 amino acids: CASSSTGNSYEQYF. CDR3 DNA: TGTGCCAGCAGTTCGACAGGGAACTCCTACGAGCAGTACTTC.

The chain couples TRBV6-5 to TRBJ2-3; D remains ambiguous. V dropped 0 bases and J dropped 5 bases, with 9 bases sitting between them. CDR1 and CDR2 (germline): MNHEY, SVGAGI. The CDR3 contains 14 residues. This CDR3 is CASSYSHDLDTQYF. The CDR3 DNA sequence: TGTGCCAGCAGTTACTCTCACGACTTAGATACGCAGTATTTT.

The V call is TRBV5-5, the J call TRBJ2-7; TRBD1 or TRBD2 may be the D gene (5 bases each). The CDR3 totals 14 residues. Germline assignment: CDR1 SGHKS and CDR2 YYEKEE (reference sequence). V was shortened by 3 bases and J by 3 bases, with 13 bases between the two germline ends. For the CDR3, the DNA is TGTGCCAGCAGCTCTCCCGGGACCAGCTACGAGCAGTACTTC. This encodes CASSSPGTSYEQYF.

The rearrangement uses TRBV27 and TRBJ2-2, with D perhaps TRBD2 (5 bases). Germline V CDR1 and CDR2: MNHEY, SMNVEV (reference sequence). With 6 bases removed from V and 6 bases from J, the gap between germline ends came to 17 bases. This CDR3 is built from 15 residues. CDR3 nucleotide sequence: TGTGCCAGCAGACTAGGAAGATCATTTCCCGGGGAGCTGTTTTTT. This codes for CASRLGRSFPGELFF.

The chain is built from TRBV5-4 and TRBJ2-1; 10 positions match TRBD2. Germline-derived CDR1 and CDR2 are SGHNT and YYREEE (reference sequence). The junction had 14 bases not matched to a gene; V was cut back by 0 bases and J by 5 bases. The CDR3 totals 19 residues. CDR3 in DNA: TGTGCCAGCAGCTTGGGACAGGATACTCCGGGACTAGCGAACAATGAGCAGTTCTTC. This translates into CASSLGQDTPGLANNEQFF. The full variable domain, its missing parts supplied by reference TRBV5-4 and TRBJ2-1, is ETGVTQSPTHLIKTRGQQVTLRCSSQSGHNTVSWYQQALGQGPQFIFQYYREEENGRGNFPPRFSGLQFPNYSSELNVNALELDDSALYLCASSLGQDTPGLANNEQFFGPGTRLTVL.

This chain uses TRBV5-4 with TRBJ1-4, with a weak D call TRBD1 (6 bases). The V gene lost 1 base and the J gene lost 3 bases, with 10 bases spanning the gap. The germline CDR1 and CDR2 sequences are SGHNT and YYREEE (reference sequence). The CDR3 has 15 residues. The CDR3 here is CASSLTGTPNEKLFF. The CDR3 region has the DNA TGTGCCAGCAGCTTGACAGGGACCCCTAATGAAAAACTGTTTTTT. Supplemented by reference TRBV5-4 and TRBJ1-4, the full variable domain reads ETGVTQSPTHLIKTRGQQVTLRCSSQSGHNTVSWYQQALGQGPQFIFQYYREEENGRGNFPPRFSGLQFPNYSSELNVNALELDDSALYLCASSLTGTPNEKLFFGSGTQLSVL.

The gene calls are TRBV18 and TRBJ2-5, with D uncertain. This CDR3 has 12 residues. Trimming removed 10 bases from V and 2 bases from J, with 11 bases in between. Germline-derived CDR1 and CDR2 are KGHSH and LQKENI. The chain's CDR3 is CANRRKQETQYF. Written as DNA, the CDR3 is TGTGCCAACCGCCGGAAACAAGAGACCCAGTACTTC.

The CDR3 sequence is CASSLEGLIGYGYTF. The CDR3 nucleotides are TGTGCCAGCAGCTTAGAGGGGCTCATCGGCTATGGCTACACCTTC. The V and J genes are TRBV7-9 and TRBJ1-2, with a tentative D call TRBD1 (5 bases). Trimming took off 1 base at V and 4 bases at J, with 13 bases between the two ends. CDR1 and CDR2 from the germline V gene are SEHNR and FQNEAQ (reference sequence). The CDR3 spans 15 residues.

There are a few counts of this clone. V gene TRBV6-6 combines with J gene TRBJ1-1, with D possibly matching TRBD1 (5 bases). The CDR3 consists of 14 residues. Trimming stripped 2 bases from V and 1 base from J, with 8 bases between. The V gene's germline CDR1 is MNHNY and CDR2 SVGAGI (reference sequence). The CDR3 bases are TGTGCCAGCAGTTACGGCGGGGGGAACACTGAAGCTTTCTTT. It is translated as CASSYGGGNTEAFF.

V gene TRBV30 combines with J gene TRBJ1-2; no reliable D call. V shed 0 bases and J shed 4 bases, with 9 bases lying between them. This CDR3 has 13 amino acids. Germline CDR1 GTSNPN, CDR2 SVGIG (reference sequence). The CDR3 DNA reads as TGTGCCTGGAGTGTTGGGCGGGGCTATGGCTACACCTTC. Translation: CAWSVGRGYGYTF.

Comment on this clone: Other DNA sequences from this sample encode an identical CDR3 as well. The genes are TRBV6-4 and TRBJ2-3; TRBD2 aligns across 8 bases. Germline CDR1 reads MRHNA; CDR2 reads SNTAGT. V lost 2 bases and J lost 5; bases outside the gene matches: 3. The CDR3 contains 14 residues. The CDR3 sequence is CASSDAGGRDTQYF. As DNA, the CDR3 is TGTGCCAGCAGTGACGCGGGGGGCAGAGATACGCAGTATTTT.

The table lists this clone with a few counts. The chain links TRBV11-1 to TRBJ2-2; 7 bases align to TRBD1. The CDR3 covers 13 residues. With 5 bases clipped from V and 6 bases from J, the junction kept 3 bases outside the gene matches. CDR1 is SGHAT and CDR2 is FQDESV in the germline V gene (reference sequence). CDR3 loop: CASSPGQAGELFF. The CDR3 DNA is TGTGCCAGCAGCCCCGGACAGGCCGGGGAGCTGTTTTTT. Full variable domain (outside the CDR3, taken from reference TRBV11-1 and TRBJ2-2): EAEVAQSPRYKITEKSQAVAFWCDPISGHATLYWYRQILGQGPELLVQFQDESVVDDSQLPKDRFSAERLKGVDSTLKIQPAELGDSAMYLCASSPGQAGELFFGEGSRLTVL.

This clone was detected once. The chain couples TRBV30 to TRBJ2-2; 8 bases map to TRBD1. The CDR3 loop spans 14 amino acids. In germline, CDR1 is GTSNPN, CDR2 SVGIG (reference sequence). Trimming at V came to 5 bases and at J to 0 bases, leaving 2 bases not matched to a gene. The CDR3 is CAWAGQANTGELFF. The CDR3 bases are TGTGCCTGGGCGGGACAGGCGAACACCGGGGAGCTGTTTTTT. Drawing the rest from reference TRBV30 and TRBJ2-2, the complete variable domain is SQTIHQWPATLVQPVGSPLSLECTVEGTSNPNLYWYRQAAGRGLQLLFYSVGIGQISSEVPQNLSASRPQDRQFILSSKKLLLSDSGFYLCAWAGQANTGELFFGEGSRLTVL.

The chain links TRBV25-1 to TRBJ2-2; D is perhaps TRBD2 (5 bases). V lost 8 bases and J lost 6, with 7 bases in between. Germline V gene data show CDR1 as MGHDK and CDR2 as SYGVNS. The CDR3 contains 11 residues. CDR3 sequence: CASRAAGELFF. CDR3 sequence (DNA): TGTGCCAGCCGAGCGGCCGGGGAGCTGTTTTTT.

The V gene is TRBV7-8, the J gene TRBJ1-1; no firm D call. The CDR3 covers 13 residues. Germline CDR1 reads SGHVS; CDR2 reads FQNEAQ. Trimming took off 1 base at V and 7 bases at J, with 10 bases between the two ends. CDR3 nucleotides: TGTGCCAGCAGCTTAGGGGGAACCAGTGAAGCTTTCTTT. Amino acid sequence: CASSLGGTSEAFF.

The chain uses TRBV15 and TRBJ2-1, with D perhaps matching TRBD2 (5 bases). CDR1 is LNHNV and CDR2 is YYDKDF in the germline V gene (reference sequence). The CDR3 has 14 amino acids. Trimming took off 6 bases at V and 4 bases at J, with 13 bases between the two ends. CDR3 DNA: TGTGCCACCAGACAGCTGGGAGTTTACAATGAGCAGTTCTTC. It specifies CATRQLGVYNEQFF.

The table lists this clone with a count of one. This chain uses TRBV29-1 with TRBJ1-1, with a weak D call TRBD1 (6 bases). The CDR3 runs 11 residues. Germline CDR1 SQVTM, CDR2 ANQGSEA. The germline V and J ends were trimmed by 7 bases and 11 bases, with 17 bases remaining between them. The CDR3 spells CSAEAGGRAFF. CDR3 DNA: TGCAGCGCAGAGGCGGGGGGCCGGGCTTTCTTT.

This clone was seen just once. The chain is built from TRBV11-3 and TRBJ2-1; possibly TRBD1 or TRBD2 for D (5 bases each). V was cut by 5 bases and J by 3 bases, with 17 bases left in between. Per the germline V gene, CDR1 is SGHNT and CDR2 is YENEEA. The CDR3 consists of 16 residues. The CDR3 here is CASSPGTEVYYNEQFF. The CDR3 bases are TGTGCCAGCAGCCCCGGGACGGAGGTCTACTACAATGAGCAGTTCTTC.

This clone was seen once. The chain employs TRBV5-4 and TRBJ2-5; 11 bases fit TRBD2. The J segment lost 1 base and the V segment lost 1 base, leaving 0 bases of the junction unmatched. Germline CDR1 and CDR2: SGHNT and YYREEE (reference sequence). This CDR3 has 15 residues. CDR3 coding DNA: TGTGCCAGCAGCTTGACTAGCGGGAGCCAAGAGACCCAGTACTTC. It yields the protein CASSLTSGSQETQYF.

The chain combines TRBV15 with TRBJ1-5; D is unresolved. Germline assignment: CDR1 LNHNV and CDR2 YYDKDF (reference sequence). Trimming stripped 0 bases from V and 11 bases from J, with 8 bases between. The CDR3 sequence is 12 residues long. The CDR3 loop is CATSRDGRAQHF. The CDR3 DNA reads TGTGCCACCAGCAGAGATGGAAGAGCCCAGCATTTT.

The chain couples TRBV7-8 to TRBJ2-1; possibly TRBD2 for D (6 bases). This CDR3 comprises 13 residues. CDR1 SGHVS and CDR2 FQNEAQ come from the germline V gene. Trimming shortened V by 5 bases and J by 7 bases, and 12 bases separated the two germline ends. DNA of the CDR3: TGTGCCAGCAGCCTTCGACTAGTAAATGAGCAGTTCTTC. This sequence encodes CASSLRLVNEQFF.

The CDR3, as DNA: TGTGCCAGCAGCTTGTCCCGGGGACTAGCGGGGGTACAGTACTTC. Its translation is CASSLSRGLAGVQYF. The chain carries TRBV5-8 and TRBJ2-4; TRBD2 agrees at 14 bases. After removal of 1 base from V and 13 bases from J, the junction contained 7 bases not matched to a gene. Germline V CDR1 and CDR2: SGHTS, YDEGEE. The CDR3 loop spans 15 amino acids.

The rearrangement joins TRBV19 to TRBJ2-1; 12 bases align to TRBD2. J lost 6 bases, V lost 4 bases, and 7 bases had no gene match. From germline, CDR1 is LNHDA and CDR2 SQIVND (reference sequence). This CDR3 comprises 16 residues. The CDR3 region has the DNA TGTGCCAGTAGTAATCTAGCGGGAGGGTCCAGCAATGAGCAGTTCTTC. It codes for CASSNLAGGSSNEQFF. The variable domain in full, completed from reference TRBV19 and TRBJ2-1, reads DGGITQSPKYLFRKEGQNVTLSCEQNLNHDAMYWYRQDPGQGLRLIYYSQIVNDFQKGDIAEGYSVSREKKESFPLTVTSAQKNPTAFYLCASSNLAGGSSNEQFFGPGTRLTVL.

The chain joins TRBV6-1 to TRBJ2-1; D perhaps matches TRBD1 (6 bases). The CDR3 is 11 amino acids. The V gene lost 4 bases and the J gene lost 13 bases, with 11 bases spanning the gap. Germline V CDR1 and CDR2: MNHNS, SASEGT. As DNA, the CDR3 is TGTGCCAGCAGTGGGGACAAATTTCAGTTCTTC. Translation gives CASSGDKFQFF.

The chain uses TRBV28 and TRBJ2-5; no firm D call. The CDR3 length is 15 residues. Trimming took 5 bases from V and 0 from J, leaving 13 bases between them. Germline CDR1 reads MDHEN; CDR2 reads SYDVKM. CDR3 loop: CASSRRLLNQETQYF. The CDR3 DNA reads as TGTGCCAGCAGTAGACGTCTCCTGAACCAAGAGACCCAGTACTTC.

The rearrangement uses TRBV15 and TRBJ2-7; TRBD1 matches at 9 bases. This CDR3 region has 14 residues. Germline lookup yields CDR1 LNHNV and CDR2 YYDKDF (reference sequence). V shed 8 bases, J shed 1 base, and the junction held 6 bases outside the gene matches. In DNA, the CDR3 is TGTGCCACCGTCAGCGGGACAGGGTCCTACGAGCAGTACTTC. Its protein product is CATVSGTGSYEQYF.